This is a list of T cell receptor beta chains from one sample in a study of cytomegalovirus exposure and HLA in healthy donors. Method: immunoSEQ multiplex PCR; TCRdb's copy keeps in-frame clones and lacks some. This table has 56,000 or so clones, roughly 93% appearing once. What was sequenced was PBMCs. The origin of the receptors is a woman aged 18-30 years in good health and CMV-seropositive. CDR3s include the opening cysteine and the closing phenylalanine or tryptophan. A D gene is named only where the DNA matches it firmly. Not all rows give a size; the values are once, few, many and, for expanded clones, a class.

clone_size	v_call	j_call	d_call	cdr3_aa	cdr3_nt
.	TRBV7-7	TRBJ2-1	TRBD2	CASSSSSGGGNNEQFF	TGTGCCAGCAGCTCCTCTAGCGGGGGGGGTAACAATGAGCAGTTCTTC
.	TRBV7-6	TRBJ2-7	.	CASSRSTVSYEQYF	TGTGCCAGCAGCCGATCGACAGTCTCCTACGAGCAGTACTTC
.	TRBV28	TRBJ1-2	.	CASSLGEASNYGYTF	TGTGCCAGCAGTTTGGGGGAGGCCTCTAACTATGGCTACACCTTC
.	TRBV7-3	TRBJ2-1	.	CASSPFRGDEQFF	TGTGCCAGCAGCCCCTTCCGGGGTGATGAGCAGTTCTTC
.	TRBV4-3	TRBJ1-1	.	CASSQAGMGTEAFF	TGCGCCAGCAGCCAAGCGGGTATGGGCACTGAAGCTTTCTTT
.	TRBV27	TRBJ2-3	TRBD1	CASSFYRGTDTQYF	TGTGCCAGCAGTTTCTACAGGGGAACAGATACGCAGTATTTT
.	TRBV6-6	TRBJ1-2	TRBD1	CASSYSTGGIDGYTF	TGTGCCAGCAGTTACTCGACAGGGGGCATCGATGGCTACACCTTC
.	TRBV7-9	TRBJ1-2	.	CASSLEGAAYGYTF	TGTGCCAGCAGCTTAGAAGGGGCAGCCTATGGCTACACCTTC
.	TRBV5-4	TRBJ2-7	.	CASSPRAGLYEQYF	TGTGCCAGCAGCCCCAGGGCGGGGTTGTACGAGCAGTACTTC
.	TRBV6-5	TRBJ1-6	.	CASSAGRWDSPLHF	TGTGCCAGCAGTGCCGGGAGGTGGGATTCACCCCTCCACTTT
.	TRBV4-3	TRBJ1-2	.	CASSQDWVVAGDTF	TGCGCCAGCAGCCAAGATTGGGTGGTCGCGGGGGACACCTTC
.	TRBV11-2	TRBJ2-2	.	CASSLIANTGELFF	TGTGCCAGCAGCTTAATAGCGAACACCGGGGAGCTGTTTTTT
.	TRBV2	TRBJ2-7	.	CASRWTATYEQYF	TGTGCCAGCAGGTGGACAGCGACCTACGAGCAGTACTTC
.	TRBV6-5	TRBJ1-1	.	CASSYGQGNTEAFF	TGTGCCAGCAGTTACGGGCAGGGGAACACTGAAGCTTTCTTT
.	TRBV2	TRBJ1-5	.	CASRSENQPQHF	TGTGCCAGCAGGAGCGAAAATCAGCCCCAGCATTTT
.	TRBV19	TRBJ2-3	TRBD1	CASSLRSGTGGPDTQYF	TGTGCCAGTAGCCTTCGCTCCGGGACAGGGGGCCCAGATACGCAGTATTTT
.	TRBV6-5	TRBJ2-5	.	CASSYSVGAIQETQYF	TGTGCCAGCAGTTACTCAGTAGGGGCTATTCAAGAGACCCAGTACTTC
.	TRBV6-1	TRBJ2-7	TRBD2	CASSERPGRNEQYF	TGTGCCAGCAGTGAGCGGCCCGGGAGGAACGAGCAGTACTTC
once	TRBV4-3	TRBJ2-7	TRBD1	CASSQSGQGSPYEQYF	TGCGCCAGCAGCCAATCCGGACAGGGGTCCCCCTACGAGCAGTACTTC
.	TRBV18	TRBJ1-1	.	CASSPKDRSPFF	TGTGCCAGCTCACCGAAAGACAGGAGCCCTTTCTTT
once	TRBV7-2	TRBJ2-7	TRBD1	CASSSEGQKQYF	TGTGCCAGCAGCTCAGAGGGACAGAAGCAGTACTTC
.	TRBV25-1	TRBJ2-7	.	CASSAPTGHSYEQYF	TGTGCCAGCAGTGCCCCTACAGGGCACTCCTACGAGCAGTACTTC
once	TRBV14	TRBJ1-2	TRBD1	CASSLRDRGLGYTF	TGTGCCAGCAGCCTACGGGACAGGGGCCTTGGCTACACCTTC
.	TRBV4-1	TRBJ2-3	TRBD2	CASSRLGTSGGNTQYF	TGCGCCAGCAGCCGACTCGGGACTAGCGGGGGAAATACGCAGTATTTT
once	TRBV2	TRBJ2-2	.	CASSGDRDGELFF	TGTGCCAGCAGCGGAGATAGAGACGGGGAGCTGTTTTTT
.	TRBV7-8	TRBJ1-2	.	CASSLRTAVNYGYTF	TGTGCCAGCAGCTTAAGGACAGCAGTTAACTATGGCTACACCTTC
.	TRBV9	TRBJ1-3	.	CASSTQSAGNTIYF	TGTGCCAGCAGCACCCAGTCCGCTGGAAACACCATATATTTT
.	TRBV6-5	TRBJ2-7	.	CASSYLVTSGQYF	TGTGCCAGCAGTTACTTGGTTACGTCGGGGCAGTACTTC
once	TRBV6-5	TRBJ1-1	.	CASSYTGYTEAFF	TGTGCCAGCAGTTACACAGGGTACACTGAAGCTTTCTTT
.	TRBV6-1	TRBJ1-4	.	CASTRVNNEKLFF	TGTGCCAGCACCCGGGTCAACAATGAAAAACTGTTTTTT
.	TRBV6-5	TRBJ1-2	TRBD1	CASSYPPGQRYTF	TGTGCCAGCAGTTACCCTCCGGGACAGCGGTACACCTTC
.	TRBV4-1	TRBJ1-5	.	CASSQALEFPQHF	TGCGCCAGCAGCCAAGCTCTGGAGTTCCCCCAGCATTTT
.	TRBV19	TRBJ1-5	TRBD1	CASRLTGTANYQPQHF	TGTGCCAGCAGATTAACCGGGACAGCGAATTATCAGCCCCAGCATTTT
.	TRBV19	TRBJ2-5	TRBD1	CASSIGQGKETQYF	TGTGCCAGTAGTATCGGACAGGGGAAGGAGACCCAGTACTTC
.	TRBV9	TRBJ1-6	.	CASSVEVQGHSPLHF	TGTGCCAGCAGCGTAGAAGTCCAGGGTCACTCACCCCTCCACTTT
.	TRBV2	TRBJ1-6	TRBD1	CAIETRDSLNTPLHF	TGTGCCATCGAGACGAGGGACAGCCTTAATACTCCGCTCCACTTT
.	TRBV10-1	TRBJ2-1	.	CASSASGREDEQFF	TGCGCCAGCAGTGCAAGCGGTAGGGAGGATGAGCAGTTCTTC
.	TRBV7-2	TRBJ2-7	TRBD1	CASSFGDRAYEQYF	TGTGCCAGCAGCTTTGGGGACAGGGCCTACGAGCAGTACTTC
.	TRBV5-8	TRBJ2-3	.	CASSRGGVWTDTQYF	TGTGCCAGCAGCAGGGGGGGGGTTTGGACAGATACGCAGTATTTT
.	TRBV6-5	TRBJ1-5	TRBD1	CASSPDRADVQPQHF	TGTGCCAGCAGTCCGGACAGGGCGGACGTTCAGCCCCAGCATTTT
.	TRBV25-1	TRBJ2-1	TRBD1	CASSERGSRDRGHPEQFF	TGTGCCAGCAGTGAGAGGGGGTCCCGGGACAGGGGCCACCCAGAGCAGTTCTTC
.	TRBV25-1	TRBJ1-6	.	CASSEYGGASPLHF	TGTGCCAGCAGTGAATACGGAGGGGCTTCACCCCTCCACTTT
once	TRBV2	TRBJ2-1	TRBD2	CASRSAASGGNEQFF	TGTGCCAGCAGATCGGCTGCTAGCGGGGGCAATGAGCAGTTCTTC
few	TRBV15	TRBJ1-6	.	CATSRAGALNSPLHF	TGTGCCACCAGCAGAGCAGGCGCCCTAAATTCACCCCTCCACTTT
.	TRBV7-2	TRBJ1-3	.	CASSLTPTEGNTIYF	TGTGCCAGCAGCCTAACCCCGACAGAAGGAAACACCATATATTTT
once	TRBV4-1	TRBJ2-2	TRBD1	CASSQYGQGNTGELFF	TGCGCCAGCAGCCAATATGGACAGGGAAACACCGGGGAGCTGTTTTTT
.	TRBV18	TRBJ1-2	.	CASSPADGQFYGYTF	TGTGCCAGCTCACCTGCAGACGGACAGTTCTATGGCTACACCTTC
.	TRBV25-1	TRBJ1-4	.	CASSPSGSTNEKLFF	TGTGCCAGCAGTCCATCAGGTTCAACTAATGAAAAACTGTTTTTT
.	TRBV27	TRBJ1-1	.	CASSLAGGTEAFF	TGTGCCAGCAGTTTGGCCGGGGGCACTGAAGCTTTCTTT
.	TRBV10-1	TRBJ2-3	TRBD2	CASSDPFERGDTDTQYF	TGCGCCAGCAGTGACCCCTTTGAGCGGGGGGACACAGATACGCAGTATTTT
.	TRBV4-1	TRBJ1-6	.	CASSPGDYSPLHF	TGCGCCAGCAGCCCGGGGGATTATTCACCCCTCCACTTT
.	TRBV28	TRBJ2-3	.	CASSTPTRATDTQYF	TGTGCCAGCAGCACACCGACTAGGGCCACAGATACGCAGTATTTT
.	TRBV6-6	TRBJ1-3	TRBD1	CASSKTGTGNTIYF	TGTGCCAGCAGTAAGACAGGGACTGGAAACACCATATATTTT